The 31 T cell receptor beta chains given below trace back to one sample, sequenced in a study of cytotoxic CD8 clonotypes in ibrutinib-treated CLL. The method was immunoSEQ multiplex PCR; TCRdb's version includes in-frame clones alone and lacks a portion of them. The repertoire has approximately 120,000 clones, around four fifths of them found once; the top ten carry 2.5% to 3.5%. Sequencing was performed on PBMCs, taken after 24 months of ibrutinib treatment. These TCRs come from a human donor with chronic lymphocytic leukemia.

The chain links TRBV5-6 to TRBJ1-6; D remains unclear. The CDR3 length is 13 residues. The germline CDR1 and CDR2 sequences are SGHDT and YYEEEE. The V end lost 0 bases, the J end lost 7 bases, and 5 bases lay between the germline ends. Here the CDR3 DNA reads TGTGCCAGCAGCTTGGACAGAAATTCACCCCTCCACTTT. Amino acid sequence: CASSLDRNSPLHF.

The chain employs TRBV7-9 and TRBJ1-5; D is undetermined. The V end was cut by 5 bases, the J end by 7 bases, with 12 bases between. Per germline, CDR1 SEHNR and CDR2 FQNEAQ (reference sequence). CDR3 length: 13 residues. The CDR3 region has the DNA TGTGCCAGCAGCCTGGGGAGGCAACAGCCCCAGCATTTT. Protein product: CASSLGRQQPQHF.

The CDR3 here is CASSLSRGLNTEAFF. The CDR3 nucleotides are TGCGCCAGCAGCTTGAGCAGGGGCTTGAACACTGAAGCTTTCTTT. The V gene is TRBV5-1, the J gene TRBJ1-1; weak D call: TRBD1 (6 bases). Trimming stripped 1 base from V and 0 bases from J, with 10 bases between. Germline CDR1 reads SGHRS; CDR2 reads YFSETQ. The CDR3 length is 15 residues. The full variable domain, completed using reference TRBV5-1 and TRBJ1-1, is KAGVTQTPRYLIKTRGQQVTLSCSPISGHRSVSWYQQTPGQGLQFLFEYFSETQRNKGNFPGRFSGRQFSNSRSEMNVSTLELGDSALYLCASSLSRGLNTEAFFGQGTRLTVV.

The chain is built from TRBV28 and TRBJ2-4; 9 bases match TRBD1. Germline values: CDR1 MDHEN, CDR2 SYDVKM. The CDR3 covers 15 residues. Trimming took 7 bases from V and 1 from J; bases not matched to a gene: 5. CDR3 loop: CASMTGGIAKNIQYF. The CDR3 bases are TGTGCCAGCATGACAGGGGGTATCGCCAAAAACATTCAGTACTTC.

Only one count was recorded for this clone. The V and J genes are TRBV18 and TRBJ2-4, with TRBD1 as a possible D gene (6 bases). The CDR3 is made up of 14 amino acids. The V gene's germline CDR1 is KGHSH and CDR2 LQKENI. Deletions cut 3 bases from V and 0 bases from J, with 6 bases between. As DNA, the CDR3 is TGTGCCAGCTCACCGGGACAAGCCAAAAACATTCAGTACTTC. The encoded protein is CASSPGQAKNIQYF.

The chain has TRBV7-9 and TRBJ2-2; D remains ambiguous. Germline values: CDR1 SEHNR, CDR2 FQNEAQ (reference sequence). The CDR3 is 14 amino acids. With 1 base removed from V and 4 bases from J, the gap between germline ends came to 7 bases. CDR3 DNA: TGTGCCAGCAGCTTAGGGACCTTCACCGGGGAGCTGTTTTTT. The encoded protein is CASSLGTFTGELFF.

The chain employs TRBV11-1 and TRBJ2-7, with 9 bases matching TRBD2. The CDR3 runs 18 residues. Trimming cost V 3 bases and J 1 base; bases outside gene matches: 13. From germline, CDR1 is SGHAT and CDR2 FQDESV (reference sequence). CDR3 residues: CASSFKYSAGGRSYEQYF. DNA for the CDR3: TGTGCCAGCAGCTTTAAGTACAGCGCGGGGGGGCGATCCTACGAGCAGTACTTC.

The V call is TRBV15, the J call TRBJ1-4; D is perhaps TRBD1 (6 bases). Germline V lookup: CDR1 LNHNV, CDR2 YYDKDF (reference sequence). V lost 4 bases, J lost 8 bases, and 14 bases lay in between. The CDR3 spans 14 residues. In nucleotides, the CDR3 is TGTGCCACCAGCAAGAACGATCAGGGGGAAAAACTGTTTTTT. This gives the protein CATSKNDQGEKLFF.

This chain connects TRBV27 to TRBJ2-5, with D uncertain. Trimming took 2 bases from V and 5 from J, leaving 9 bases between them. The CDR3 has 13 amino acids. Germline CDR1 and CDR2: MNHEY and SMNVEV (reference sequence). CDR3 sequence (DNA): TGTGCCAGCAGTTTAAGGCTTCGGGAGACCCAGTACTTC. Translated, it gives CASSLRLRETQYF.

The chain joins TRBV6-5 to TRBJ1-6; D uncertain. The length of the CDR3 is 13 residues. V lost 0 bases to trimming and J lost 7 bases, with 4 bases between them. Germline V lookup: CDR1 MNHEY, CDR2 SVGAGI. The CDR3 region has the DNA TGTGCCAGCAGTTACTCAGCGAATTCACCCCTCCACTTT. This gives the protein CASSYSANSPLHF.

The chain combines TRBV6-4 with TRBJ1-1, with unresolved D. The CDR3 length is 13 residues. Trimming left V 2 bases short and J 5 bases short, with 9 bases between. CDR1 and CDR2 from the germline V gene are MRHNA and SNTAGT. The CDR3 here is CASSDTQGTEAFF. The CDR3 nucleotides read TGTGCCAGCAGTGACACCCAAGGGACTGAAGCTTTCTTT.

This chain joins TRBV5-1 and TRBJ2-3, with a possible D match to TRBD2 (6 bases). Germline V gene sequence: CDR1 SGHRS, CDR2 YFSETQ. Deletions cut 4 bases from V and 4 bases from J, with 19 bases between. The CDR3 contains 16 residues. The CDR3 region is CASSTVALGGADTQYF. As DNA, the CDR3 is TGCGCCAGCAGCACCGTGGCCCTGGGAGGAGCAGATACGCAGTATTTT. Combining the CDR3 with reference TRBV5-1 and TRBJ2-3 gives the whole variable domain KAGVTQTPRYLIKTRGQQVTLSCSPISGHRSVSWYQQTPGQGLQFLFEYFSETQRNKGNFPGRFSGRQFSNSRSEMNVSTLELGDSALYLCASSTVALGGADTQYFGPGTRLTVL.

This chain connects TRBV19 to TRBJ1-5; TRBD1 might be the D (6 bases). CDR1 is LNHDA and CDR2 is SQIVND in the germline V gene (reference sequence). Trimming stripped 8 bases from V and 3 bases from J, with 17 bases between. CDR3 length: 15 amino acids. CDR3 in amino acids: CASGRGGLINQPQHF. DNA of the CDR3: TGTGCCAGTGGAAGGGGGGGGCTAATCAATCAGCCCCAGCATTTT.

The chain combines TRBV10-3 with TRBJ2-3; D unclear. V was pared by 4 bases and J by 6 bases, with 8 bases between. The CDR3 is made up of 12 amino acids. Germline V lookup: CDR1 ENHRY, CDR2 SYGVKD. CDR3 DNA: TGTGCCATCAGTGGACGAGAGGATACGCAGTATTTT. Its translation: CAISGREDTQYF.

The gene calls are TRBV7-2 and TRBJ1-5; no firm D call. Germline V gene sequence: CDR1 SGHTA, CDR2 FQGNSA. Trimming took off 3 bases at V and 1 base at J, with 13 bases between the two ends. This CDR3 has 16 residues. CDR3 nucleotide sequence: TGTGCCAGCAGCTTCGACTTGGCGGGGAGCAATCAGCCCCAGCATTTT. Amino acid sequence: CASSFDLAGSNQPQHF.

The chain is built from TRBV5-1 and TRBJ2-7, with D possibly called TRBD1 or TRBD2 (5 bases each). Germline CDR1 is SGHRS and CDR2 is YFSETQ. There are 16 residues in the CDR3. V lost 0 bases and J 3 bases, leaving 16 bases between the germline ends. CDR3: CASSLAPGQTLYEQYF. The CDR3 region has the DNA TGCGCCAGCAGCTTGGCTCCGGGGCAGACACTCTACGAGCAGTACTTC. Full variable domain (rest looked up from reference TRBV5-1 and TRBJ2-7): KAGVTQTPRYLIKTRGQQVTLSCSPISGHRSVSWYQQTPGQGLQFLFEYFSETQRNKGNFPGRFSGRQFSNSRSEMNVSTLELGDSALYLCASSLAPGQTLYEQYFGPGTRLTVT.

This chain uses TRBV18 with TRBJ1-2; D unclear. CDR3 length: 14 residues. Germline lookup yields CDR1 KGHSH and CDR2 LQKENI. The V end lost 0 bases, the J end lost 5 bases, and 10 bases lay between the germline ends. CDR3 amino acids: CASSPPVRSYGYTF. CDR3 bases: TGTGCCAGCTCACCACCGGTTAGGTCTTATGGCTACACCTTC.

The V call is TRBV28, the J call TRBJ1-2; a possible D gene is TRBD1 (5 bases). Trimming cost V 2 bases and J 5 bases, with 12 bases left between them. Per germline, CDR1 MDHEN and CDR2 SYDVKM. The CDR3 length is 14 residues. The CDR3 region has the DNA TGTGCCAGCAGTTTAAGACCGGGACGATATGGCTACACCTTC. It specifies CASSLRPGRYGYTF.

The chain is built from TRBV7-9 and TRBJ2-1; D gene uncertain. CDR1 and CDR2 (germline): SEHNR, FQNEAQ (reference sequence). Trimming pared 1 base from V and 4 bases from J, leaving 8 bases between. There are 14 residues in the CDR3. CDR3: CASSLVSDYNEQFF. Here the CDR3 DNA reads TGTGCCAGCAGCTTAGTGTCGGATTACAATGAGCAGTTCTTC.

This chain uses TRBV30 with TRBJ1-1; D uncertain. This CDR3 spans 13 amino acids. V lost 3 bases to trimming and J lost 10 bases, with 18 bases between them. Per the germline V gene, CDR1 is GTSNPN and CDR2 is SVGIG (reference sequence). The CDR3 loop is CAWRSSPRARAFF. For the CDR3, the DNA is TGTGCCTGGAGGTCCTCCCCCCGGGCGAGAGCTTTCTTT.

The chain couples TRBV7-6 to TRBJ2-7; 11 nucleotides match TRBD2. This CDR3 contains 18 residues. Germline CDR1 SGHVS, CDR2 FNYEAQ. The V segment lost 3 bases and the J segment 5 bases; nucleotides outside the gene matches: 15. The CDR3 loop reads CASSLYHSLAGGHNEQYF. Written as DNA, the CDR3 is TGTGCCAGCAGCTTGTACCACTCTCTAGCGGGGGGCCACAACGAGCAGTACTTC.

The chain links TRBV7-9 to TRBJ2-3, with no clear D. Per germline, CDR1 SEHNR and CDR2 FQNEAQ (reference sequence). CDR3 size: 12 residues. Trimming shortened V by 1 base and J by 7 bases, and 6 bases separated the two germline ends. The CDR3 protein is CASSLVGNTQYF. DNA for the CDR3: TGTGCCAGCAGCTTAGTTGGGAATACGCAGTATTTT.

The chain carries TRBV18 and TRBJ1-4, with D maybe TRBD1 (6 bases). Trimming took 5 bases from V and 8 from J, leaving 12 bases between them. The V gene's germline CDR1 is KGHSH and CDR2 LQKENI. This CDR3 has 13 residues. The CDR3 reads CASSGDIVEKLFF. DNA for the CDR3: TGTGCCAGCTCAGGGGACATCGTGGAAAAACTGTTTTTT.

The chain joins TRBV7-9 to TRBJ2-3; 7 bases line up with TRBD2. The germline CDR1 and CDR2 sequences are SEHNR and FQNEAQ (reference sequence). This CDR3 spans 13 amino acids. V shed 11 bases and J 4 bases; nucleotides not matched to a gene: 9. The CDR3 DNA follows: TGTGCCGTTCCCCGCGGGGGAGCAGATACGCAGTATTTT. It translates to CAVPRGGADTQYF. Together with reference TRBV7-9 and TRBJ2-3, the CDR3 gives the full variable domain: DTGVSQNPRHKITKRGQNVTFRCDPISEHNRLYWYRQTLGQGPEFLTYFQNEAQLEKSRLLSDRFSAERPKGSFSTLEIQRTEQGDSAMYLCAVPRGGADTQYFGPGTRLTVL.

The V and J genes are TRBV28 and TRBJ2-5; D might be TRBD1 (6 bases). Germline CDR1 reads MDHEN; CDR2 reads SYDVKM. The germline V and J ends were trimmed by 4 bases and 2 bases, with 14 bases remaining between them. This CDR3 has 15 residues. The CDR3 loop is CASSSLRDIQETQYF. The CDR3 coding sequence is TGTGCCAGCAGTTCCCTCCGGGACATACAAGAGACCCAGTACTTC.

J is TRBJ2-7 and V is TRBV27; D gene uncertain. The V and J ends lost 5 bases and 2 bases respectively, with 19 bases between them. CDR3 length: 16 residues. The germline V gene has CDR1 MNHEY and CDR2 SMNVEV (reference sequence). CDR3: CASSLLYNGRPYEQYF. The CDR3 DNA is TGTGCCAGCAGTCTCCTCTACAACGGGCGGCCCTACGAGCAGTACTTC.

The chain joins TRBV7-6 to TRBJ2-1; D is possibly TRBD1 (5 bases). The CDR3 has 15 amino acids. V shed 1 base and J shed 2 bases, with 9 bases lying between them. CDR1 is SGHVS, CDR2 FNYEAQ, per germline. The CDR3 is CASSLVQGTYNEQFF. The CDR3 nucleotides are TGTGCCAGCAGCTTAGTTCAGGGTACCTACAATGAGCAGTTCTTC.

The chain couples TRBV7-2 to TRBJ1-2; 9 nucleotides line up with TRBD1. The CDR3 runs 16 residues. V was clipped by 5 bases and J by 6 bases; unmatched bases: 13. Germline loops: CDR1 SGHTA, CDR2 FQGNSA. The CDR3 sequence: CASSVDPRDRVNGYTF. The CDR3 DNA is TGTGCCAGCAGCGTAGACCCCCGGGACAGGGTCAATGGCTACACCTTC.

V is TRBV5-6 and J is TRBJ2-7, with 8 bases matching TRBD1. CDR3 size: 16 residues. Germline V lookup: CDR1 SGHDT, CDR2 YYEEEE. With V trimmed by 4 bases and J by 1 base, 10 bases remained unmatched. This chain's CDR3 is CASSMGTGKTSYEQYF. CDR3 nucleotides: TGTGCCAGCAGCATGGGGACAGGAAAAACGTCCTACGAGCAGTACTTC.

Comments on this clone: The same CDR3 is also encoded by other DNA sequences in this sample. CDR3 sequence reads: CASSQRGGTEAFF. In nucleotides, the CDR3 is TGCGCCAGCAGCCAAAGAGGGGGCACTGAAGCTTTCTTT. V usage is TRBV4-3 and J usage is TRBJ1-1; TRBD1 is a possible D gene (6 bases). Trimming took off 2 bases at V and 4 bases at J, with 8 bases between the two ends. The CDR3 totals 13 residues. Per the germline V gene, CDR1 is LGHNA and CDR2 is YSLEER.

The chain recombines TRBV6-1 with TRBJ1-1; TRBD1 agrees at 9 bases. The CDR3 length is 14 residues. CDR1 MNHNS and CDR2 SASEGT come from the germline V gene. V shed 7 bases and J 7 bases; nucleotides not matched to a gene: 10. In DNA, the CDR3 is TGTGCCAGCACAAACAGGGGGCGTTTGGGTGAAGCTTTCTTT. It encodes CASTNRGRLGEAFF.